These T cell receptor beta chains were read from a single sample in a study of neurological immune-mediated disorders. TCRdb passed the 5' RACE reads through MiXCR, listing each CDR3 protein once. Of fewer than 30,000 distinct CDR3 sequences in the sample, 13% were seen once. Sequencing was performed on PBMCs. Every receptor here comes from a woman aged 60-70 years with HTLV-1-associated myelopathy (HAM/TSP). The CDR3 runs from the conserved cysteine through the conserved F or W. The order of the fields is V gene, J gene, D gene, clone size, CDR3 protein, CDR3 DNA. A D gene is named only where the DNA matches it firmly. Size is stated for part of the rows, as once, few or many counts, or as a class when the clone is expanded.

V: TRBV7-2
J: TRBJ2-5
D: TRBD1
size: many
CDR3: CASSLDSRQGKTQYF
DNA: TGTGCCAGCAGCTTAGACAGCAGACAGGGAAAGACCCAGTACTTC

V: TRBV20-1
J: TRBJ2-2
D: TRBD2
size: many
CDR3: CSAKPLAGGSGELFF
DNA: TGCAGTGCTAAGCCACTAGCGGGGGGAAGCGGGGAGCTGTTTTTT

V: TRBV29-1
J: TRBJ2-4
D: -
size: many
CDR3: CSVGQGALRYGKNIQYF
DNA: TGCAGCGTTGGGCAAGGGGCCCTACGGTATGGCAAAAACATTCAGTACTTC

V: TRBV5-6
J: TRBJ1-1
D: -
size: many
CDR3: CASSTLEAWDTEAFF
DNA: TGTGCCAGCAGCACGCTTGAGGCGTGGGACACTGAAGCTTTCTTT

V: TRBV6-5
J: TRBJ1-3
D: TRBD1
size: many
CDR3: CASSQGQTSSGNTIYF
DNA: TGTGCCAGCAGTCAGGGACAGACCAGCTCTGGAAACACCATATATTTT

V: TRBV5-1
J: TRBJ1-3
D: -
size: -
CDR3: CASSIQSNRDSGNTIYF
DNA: TGCGCCAGCAGTATCCAGTCGAACAGGGACTCTGGAAACACCATATATTTT

V: TRBV24-1
J: TRBJ1-2
D: -
size: many
CDR3: CATSDSSGYGYTF
DNA: TGTGCCACCAGTGATTCTTCAGGGTATGGCTACACCTTC

V: TRBV11-2
J: TRBJ2-7
D: -
size: many
CDR3: CASSPQGQRHEQYF
DNA: TGTGCCAGCAGCCCCCAGGGGCAAAGGCACGAGCAGTACTTC

V: TRBV24-1
J: TRBJ2-1
D: TRBD1
size: medium-sized
CDR3: CATSDPGQGAYNEQFF
DNA: TGTGCCACCAGTGATCCGGGACAGGGAGCCTACAATGAGCAGTTCTTC

V: TRBV7-2
J: TRBJ1-6
D: -
size: many
CDR3: CASSLGPGRNSPLHF
DNA: TGTGCCAGCAGCTTAGGCCCGGGGCGGAATTCACCCCTCCACTTT

V: TRBV4-3
J: TRBJ2-2
D: TRBD1
size: many
CDR3: CASSYRTGANTGELFF
DNA: TGCGCCAGCAGCTACCGGACAGGGGCGAACACCGGGGAGCTGTTTTTT

V: TRBV19
J: TRBJ1-1
D: -
size: few
CDR3: CASTDWENTEAFF
DNA: TGTGCCAGTACGGACTGGGAGAACACTGAAGCTTTCTTT

V: TRBV5-1
J: TRBJ2-3
D: TRBD2
size: -
CDR3: CASSGARADTHYF
DNA: TGCGCCAGTAGCGGGGCGCGCGCAGATACGCACTACTTT

V: TRBV7-8
J: TRBJ1-6
D: -
size: many
CDR3: CASTRLQGNSPLHF
DNA: TGTGCCAGCACCCGACTACAGGGCAATTCACCCCTCCACTTT

V: TRBV5-1
J: TRBJ2-6
D: -
size: many
CDR3: CASSLEGRANVLTF
DNA: TGCGCCAGCAGCTTGGAGGGTAGGGCCAACGTCCTGACTTTC

V: TRBV20-1
J: TRBJ1-6
D: TRBD1
size: many
CDR3: CSARVAGGGSYNSPLHF
DNA: TGCAGTGCTAGAGTTGCAGGGGGCGGATCCTATAATTCACCCCTCCACTTT

V: TRBV10-3
J: TRBJ2-5
D: -
size: -
CDR3: CAISEAGSKETQYF
DNA: TGTGCCATCAGTGAGGCCGGGAGTAAAGAGACCCAGTACTTC

V: TRBV5-1
J: TRBJ1-1
D: -
size: -
CDR3: CASTEQGGLRTEAFF
DNA: TGCGCCAGCACCGAACAGGGAGGCCTACGGACTGAAGCTTTCTTT

V: TRBV20-1
J: TRBJ2-1
D: TRBD2
size: medium-sized
CDR3: CSARGPGTSVNEQFF
DNA: TGCAGTGCTAGAGGGCCCGGGACTAGCGTTAATGAGCAGTTCTTC

V: TRBV29-1
J: TRBJ1-1
D: TRBD1
size: many
CDR3: CSVGKGAGNTEAFF
DNA: TGCAGCGTTGGGAAGGGGGCCGGGAACACTGAAGCTTTCTTT

V: TRBV20-1
J: TRBJ2-5
D: -
size: many
CDR3: CSARDRLDGTETQYF
DNA: TGCAGTGCTAGAGATCGGTTAGACGGGACGGAGACCCAGTACTTC

V: TRBV10-3
J: TRBJ2-5
D: -
size: many
CDR3: CAISESEGGETQYF
DNA: TGTGCCATCAGTGAGTCGGAGGGCGGGGAGACCCAGTACTTC

V: TRBV24-1
J: TRBJ2-5
D: TRBD2
size: many
CDR3: CATSDPGGPPQETQYF
DNA: TGTGCCACCAGTGATCCGGGAGGCCCCCCTCAAGAGACCCAGTACTTC

V: TRBV5-1
J: TRBJ2-2
D: -
size: medium-sized
CDR3: CASSLLTGSTPGRLLFF
DNA: TGCGCCAGCAGCTTGTTAACAGGATCAACACCGGGGAGATTGCTGTTTTTT

V: TRBV29-1
J: TRBJ2-3
D: -
size: many
CDR3: CSVGHTAMADTQYF
DNA: TGCAGCGTTGGTCACACGGCCATGGCAGATACGCAGTATTTT

V: TRBV20-1
J: TRBJ1-2
D: -
size: medium-sized
CDR3: CSARDGADPYGYTF
DNA: TGCAGTGCTAGAGATGGGGCAGACCCCTATGGCTACACCTTC

V: TRBV5-1
J: TRBJ1-2
D: -
size: many
CDR3: CASSLGPFNYGYTF
DNA: TGCGCCAGCAGCTTGGGTCCATTTAACTATGGCTACACCTTC

V: TRBV20-1
J: TRBJ1-2
D: -
size: medium-sized
CDR3: CSARGSLYGYTF
DNA: TGCAGTGCTAGGGGCAGTCTGTATGGCTACACCTTC

V: TRBV5-1
J: TRBJ2-1
D: TRBD2
size: -
CDR3: CASSLGGLAEYNEQFF
DNA: TGCGCCAGCAGCTTGGGGGGACTAGCAGAGTACAATGAGCAGTTCTTC

V: TRBV28
J: TRBJ1-5
D: -
size: many
CDR3: CASSNGGSNQPQHF
DNA: TGTGCCAGCAGTAATGGGGGTAGCAATCAGCCCCAGCATTTT

V: TRBV7-8
J: TRBJ2-3
D: -
size: many
CDR3: CASSLATGLLDTQYF
DNA: TGTGCCAGCAGCTTAGCAACGGGGCTCCTAGATACGCAGTATTTT

V: TRBV11-3
J: TRBJ1-1
D: -
size: many
CDR3: CASSPGQQGEAFF
DNA: TGTGCCAGCAGCCCCGGACAGCAGGGTGAAGCTTTCTTT

V: TRBV5-6
J: TRBJ2-5
D: -
size: many
CDR3: CASSSTRSGTQYF
DNA: TGTGCCAGCAGCTCCACTAGGAGTGGGACCCAGTACTTC

V: TRBV30
J: TRBJ1-5
D: -
size: -
CDR3: CAWRQGFQQPQHF
DNA: TGTGCCTGGAGGCAGGGTTTTCAGCAGCCCCAGCATTTT

V: TRBV5-1
J: TRBJ2-3
D: -
size: many
CDR3: CASSPSYDTQYF
DNA: TGCGCCAGCAGCCCTAGCTATGATACGCAGTATTTT

V: TRBV9
J: TRBJ1-1
D: TRBD1
size: many
CDR3: CASSARTGDNTEAFF
DNA: TGTGCCAGCAGCGCGCGGACAGGAGACAACACTGAAGCTTTCTTT

V: TRBV18
J: TRBJ2-7
D: -
size: -
CDR3: CASSLTPTSYEQYF
DNA: TGTGCCAGCTCACTAACTCCTACCTCCTACGAGCAGTACTTC

V: TRBV12-3/TRBV12-4
J: TRBJ1-3
D: -
size: many
CDR3: CASSLLDTIYF
DNA: TGTGCCAGCAGTCTACTGGACACCATATATTTT

V: TRBV5-5
J: TRBJ2-7
D: TRBD1
size: many
CDR3: CASSSGTVYEQYF
DNA: TGTGCCAGCAGCTCCGGGACAGTCTACGAGCAGTACTTC

V: TRBV5-1
J: TRBJ2-5
D: -
size: many
CDR3: CASSSLQETQYF
DNA: TGCGCCAGCAGCTCACTGCAAGAGACCCAGTACTTC

V: TRBV5-4
J: TRBJ2-1
D: -
size: -
CDR3: CASRKYSHNEQFF
DNA: TGTGCCAGCCGCAAGTACAGCCACAATGAGCAGTTCTTC

V: TRBV5-1
J: TRBJ1-2
D: -
size: many
CDR3: CASSLVRDAPRRYTF
DNA: TGCGCCAGCAGCCTGGTGCGGGATGCCCCTCGGCGCTACACCTTC

V: TRBV5-1
J: TRBJ2-1
D: TRBD2
size: -
CDR3: CASSSGGPENEQFF
DNA: TGCGCCAGCAGCTCGGGGGGGCCCGAAAATGAGCAGTTCTTC

V: TRBV20-1
J: TRBJ2-3
D: -
size: many
CDR3: CSASRDPGRSDTQYF
DNA: TGCAGTGCTAGCCGAGACCCAGGTCGCTCAGATACGCAGTATTTT

V: TRBV20-1
J: TRBJ2-2
D: -
size: many
CDR3: CSARIPPGGELFF
DNA: TGCAGTGCTAGAATACCCCCGGGGGGGGAGCTGTTTTTT

V: TRBV20-1
J: TRBJ2-7
D: TRBD2
size: -
CDR3: CSARVASGSYEQYF
DNA: TGCAGTGCTAGAGTCGCTAGCGGGAGCTACGAGCAGTACTTC

V: TRBV5-5
J: TRBJ1-1
D: -
size: many
CDR3: CASSLGQVREAFF
DNA: TGTGCCAGCAGCTTGGGGCAGGTCCGTGAAGCTTTCTTT

V: TRBV29-1
J: TRBJ1-1
D: -
size: few
CDR3: CSADSQGYTEAFF
DNA: TGCAGCGCCGACTCACAGGGTTACACTGAAGCTTTCTTT

V: TRBV10-3
J: TRBJ2-5
D: -
size: many
CDR3: CAISEGLGETQYF
DNA: TGTGCCATCAGTGAGGGGTTAGGAGAGACCCAGTACTTC

V: TRBV6-1
J: TRBJ1-6
D: TRBD1
size: few
CDR3: CASSAWTGNSPLHF
DNA: TGTGCCAGCAGTGCTTGGACAGGGAATTCACCCCTCCACTTT

V: TRBV5-1
J: TRBJ2-7
D: TRBD1
size: many
CDR3: CASSPTGDVYYEQYF
DNA: TGCGCCAGCAGCCCTACAGGGGACGTATACTACGAGCAGTACTTC

V: TRBV20-1
J: TRBJ1-2
D: -
size: many
CDR3: CSASVSGGRVGTF
DNA: TGCAGTGCTAGTGTTTCGGGGGGCCGAGTAGGCACCTTC

V: TRBV3-1
J: TRBJ1-5
D: TRBD1
size: many
CDR3: CASSQGTGGSGNQPQHF
DNA: TGTGCCAGCAGCCAAGGGACAGGGGGGTCGGGCAATCAGCCCCAGCATTTT

V: TRBV15
J: TRBJ2-2
D: -
size: many
CDR3: CATTVYGRSTGELFF
DNA: TGTGCCACTACCGTGTATGGACGGAGCACCGGGGAGCTGTTTTTT

V: TRBV7-2
J: TRBJ1-1
D: -
size: -
CDR3: CASSLNEVNTEAFF
DNA: TGTGCCAGCAGCTTAAACGAGGTGAACACTGAAGCTTTCTTT